These T cell receptor beta chains were read from a single sample in a study of cytomegalovirus exposure and HLA in healthy donors. Some clones are missing from TCRdb's copy, which holds only in-frame ones; the method was immunoSEQ multiplex PCR. The table includes some 200,000 clones, roughly 80% detected once. The sample taken for sequencing was PBMCs. The source is a man in his fifties or sixties in good health and CMV-seronegative. Each CDR3 is given with its conserved first and last residue. Each record gives: V gene, J gene, D gene, clone size, CDR3 protein, CDR3 DNA. The D gene is left open where the match is weak. The size entry is marked missing in some rows and otherwise reads once, few, many or a size class.

v_gene: TRBV7-2; j_gene: TRBJ2-4; d_gene: NA; abundance: NA; CDR3aa: CASSSYTGFLGGNIQYF; CDR3nt: TGTGCCAGCAGTTCCTATACAGGGTTTTTAGGGGGAAACATTCAGTACTTC
v_gene: TRBV5-6; j_gene: TRBJ2-3; d_gene: TRBD2; abundance: NA; CDR3aa: CVSRQLAGLGTDTQYF; CDR3nt: TGTGTCAGCAGGCAACTAGCGGGGTTGGGCACAGATACGCAGTATTTT
v_gene: TRBV7-9; j_gene: TRBJ1-2; d_gene: TRBD1; abundance: NA; CDR3aa: CASSTTGPAYGYTF; CDR3nt: TGTGCCAGCAGCACGACAGGGCCCGCCTATGGCTACACCTTC
v_gene: TRBV13; j_gene: TRBJ2-3; d_gene: NA; abundance: few; CDR3aa: CASSLGGADTQYF; CDR3nt: TGTGCCAGCAGCTTAGGGGGGGCCGATACGCAGTATTTT
v_gene: TRBV19; j_gene: TRBJ1-1; d_gene: NA; abundance: NA; CDR3aa: CASSMQIEAFF; CDR3nt: TGTGCCAGTAGTATGCAGATTGAAGCTTTCTTT
v_gene: TRBV7-7; j_gene: TRBJ2-7; d_gene: NA; abundance: NA; CDR3aa: CASSKLQGAAYEQYF; CDR3nt: TGTGCCAGCAGCAAATTACAGGGTGCGGCCTACGAGCAGTACTTC
v_gene: TRBV14; j_gene: TRBJ1-1; d_gene: NA; abundance: NA; CDR3aa: CASSYQGNTEAFF; CDR3nt: TGTGCCAGCAGCTATCAGGGTAACACTGAAGCTTTCTTT
v_gene: TRBV30; j_gene: TRBJ1-5; d_gene: NA; abundance: NA; CDR3aa: CAGGLYNQPQHF; CDR3nt: TGTGCCGGGGGACTGTACAATCAGCCCCAGCATTTT
v_gene: TRBV4-3; j_gene: TRBJ2-1; d_gene: TRBD1; abundance: NA; CDR3aa: CASSQETGGIYEQFF; CDR3nt: TGCGCCAGCAGCCAAGAAACAGGGGGCATCTATGAGCAGTTCTTC
v_gene: TRBV18; j_gene: TRBJ2-5; d_gene: NA; abundance: NA; CDR3aa: CASSPPGSPKETQYF; CDR3nt: TGTGCCAGCTCACCGCCCGGGAGTCCTAAAGAGACCCAGTACTTC
v_gene: TRBV2; j_gene: TRBJ2-5; d_gene: TRBD2; abundance: NA; CDR3aa: CASSWGGVETQYF; CDR3nt: TGTGCCAGCAGCTGGGGGGGGGTGGAGACCCAGTACTTC
v_gene: TRBV30; j_gene: TRBJ1-2; d_gene: NA; abundance: NA; CDR3aa: CAWSQGLGGYTF; CDR3nt: TGTGCCTGGAGTCAGGGTTTAGGTGGCTACACCTTC
v_gene: TRBV5-6; j_gene: TRBJ2-2; d_gene: NA; abundance: NA; CDR3aa: CASSLRGLTGELFF; CDR3nt: TGTGCCAGCAGCTTACGCGGACTAACCGGGGAGCTGTTTTTT
v_gene: TRBV2; j_gene: TRBJ2-5; d_gene: TRBD1; abundance: NA; CDR3aa: CASSETRQGTETQYF; CDR3nt: TGTGCCAGCAGTGAAACTCGACAGGGGACAGAGACCCAGTACTTC
v_gene: TRBV18; j_gene: TRBJ2-1; d_gene: TRBD1; abundance: NA; CDR3aa: CASSPRTGDNEQFF; CDR3nt: TGTGCCAGCTCACCCCGGACAGGGGATAATGAGCAGTTCTTC
v_gene: TRBV30; j_gene: TRBJ1-2; d_gene: TRBD1; abundance: NA; CDR3aa: CAWGTGGGYTF; CDR3nt: TGTGCCTGGGGGACAGGCGGCGGCTACACCTTC
v_gene: TRBV6-6; j_gene: TRBJ2-7; d_gene: NA; abundance: NA; CDR3aa: CASSAAYEQYF; CDR3nt: TGTGCCAGCAGTGCTGCCTACGAGCAGTACTTC
v_gene: TRBV6-1; j_gene: TRBJ2-3; d_gene: NA; abundance: NA; CDR3aa: CASSPREPRTDTQYF; CDR3nt: TGTGCCAGCAGTCCTAGAGAGCCCCGCACAGATACGCAGTATTTT
v_gene: TRBV19; j_gene: TRBJ1-2; d_gene: NA; abundance: few; CDR3aa: CASSASTASILGYTF; CDR3nt: TGTGCCAGTAGCGCATCCACAGCAAGTATCCTTGGCTACACCTTC
v_gene: TRBV27; j_gene: TRBJ1-2; d_gene: NA; abundance: NA; CDR3aa: CASSSEEVRHINGYTF; CDR3nt: TGTGCCAGCAGTTCAGAGGAGGTGAGGCACATAAATGGCTACACCTTC
v_gene: TRBV5-1; j_gene: TRBJ2-7; d_gene: TRBD1; abundance: NA; CDR3aa: CASRGTGANEQYF; CDR3nt: TGCGCCAGCAGGGGGACAGGGGCCAACGAGCAGTACTTC
v_gene: TRBV2; j_gene: TRBJ2-7; d_gene: NA; abundance: NA; CDR3aa: CASSEQGYEQYF; CDR3nt: TGTGCCAGCAGTGAACAGGGTTACGAGCAGTACTTC
v_gene: TRBV2; j_gene: TRBJ2-1; d_gene: TRBD2; abundance: NA; CDR3aa: CASSESGVEFF; CDR3nt: TGTGCCAGCAGTGAGAGCGGGGTGGAGTTCTTC
v_gene: TRBV6-1; j_gene: TRBJ2-3; d_gene: NA; abundance: NA; CDR3aa: CASSVSGEDTQYF; CDR3nt: TGTGCCAGCAGTGTTTCAGGGGAAGATACGCAGTATTTT
v_gene: TRBV9; j_gene: TRBJ2-3; d_gene: NA; abundance: NA; CDR3aa: CASSTGQRVDTQYF; CDR3nt: TGTGCCAGCAGCACGGGACAGCGGGTCGATACGCAGTATTTT
v_gene: TRBV11-3; j_gene: TRBJ2-1; d_gene: TRBD2; abundance: NA; CDR3aa: CASSYFSGGYYNEQFF; CDR3nt: TGTGCCAGCAGCTACTTTAGCGGGGGCTACTACAATGAGCAGTTCTTC
v_gene: TRBV18; j_gene: TRBJ2-2; d_gene: NA; abundance: NA; CDR3aa: CASSPQGRGHTGELFF; CDR3nt: TGTGCCAGCTCACCACAGGGCAGGGGACACACCGGGGAGCTGTTTTTT
v_gene: TRBV4-3; j_gene: TRBJ1-1; d_gene: TRBD1; abundance: few; CDR3aa: CASSQAQEGARGTEAFF; CDR3nt: TGCGCCAGCAGCCAAGCTCAGGAGGGGGCTAGGGGCACTGAAGCTTTCTTT
v_gene: TRBV9; j_gene: TRBJ1-2; d_gene: NA; abundance: NA; CDR3aa: CASSGEQVRGYTF; CDR3nt: TGTGCCAGCAGCGGTGAACAGGTGCGTGGCTACACCTTC
v_gene: TRBV9; j_gene: TRBJ2-1; d_gene: TRBD1; abundance: once; CDR3aa: CASSPGTGVIDEQFF; CDR3nt: TGTGCCAGCAGCCCGGGGACAGGGGTCATCGATGAGCAGTTCTTC
v_gene: TRBV6-5; j_gene: TRBJ1-2; d_gene: NA; abundance: NA; CDR3aa: CASSPGRPSVGYTF; CDR3nt: TGTGCCAGCAGTCCGGGGAGGCCTTCGGTTGGCTACACCTTC
v_gene: TRBV11-2; j_gene: TRBJ2-2; d_gene: NA; abundance: NA; CDR3aa: CASSRGYKVTGELFF; CDR3nt: TGTGCCAGCAGCCGGGGTTACAAGGTCACCGGGGAGCTGTTTTTT
v_gene: TRBV11-2; j_gene: TRBJ2-1; d_gene: TRBD2; abundance: NA; CDR3aa: CASSLDWGGEQFF; CDR3nt: TGTGCCAGCAGCTTAGATTGGGGGGGTGAGCAGTTCTTC
v_gene: TRBV7-9; j_gene: TRBJ2-6; d_gene: NA; abundance: NA; CDR3aa: CASSLSLGQPGAGANVLTF; CDR3nt: TGTGCCAGCAGCTTAAGTCTTGGGCAGCCGGGAGCGGGGGCCAACGTCCTGACTTTC
v_gene: TRBV7-9; j_gene: TRBJ1-2; d_gene: NA; abundance: NA; CDR3aa: CASSLVGGEGGYTF; CDR3nt: TGTGCCAGCAGCTTAGTCGGGGGTGAGGGTGGCTACACCTTC
v_gene: TRBV2; j_gene: TRBJ1-1; d_gene: NA; abundance: once; CDR3aa: CASREIQGRLEAFF; CDR3nt: TGTGCCAGCAGAGAAATACAGGGCCGGCTTGAAGCTTTCTTT
v_gene: TRBV7-9; j_gene: TRBJ1-1; d_gene: TRBD1; abundance: few; CDR3aa: CASSRGTGGNTEAFF; CDR3nt: TGTGCCAGCAGCAGAGGGACAGGGGGGAACACTGAAGCTTTCTTT